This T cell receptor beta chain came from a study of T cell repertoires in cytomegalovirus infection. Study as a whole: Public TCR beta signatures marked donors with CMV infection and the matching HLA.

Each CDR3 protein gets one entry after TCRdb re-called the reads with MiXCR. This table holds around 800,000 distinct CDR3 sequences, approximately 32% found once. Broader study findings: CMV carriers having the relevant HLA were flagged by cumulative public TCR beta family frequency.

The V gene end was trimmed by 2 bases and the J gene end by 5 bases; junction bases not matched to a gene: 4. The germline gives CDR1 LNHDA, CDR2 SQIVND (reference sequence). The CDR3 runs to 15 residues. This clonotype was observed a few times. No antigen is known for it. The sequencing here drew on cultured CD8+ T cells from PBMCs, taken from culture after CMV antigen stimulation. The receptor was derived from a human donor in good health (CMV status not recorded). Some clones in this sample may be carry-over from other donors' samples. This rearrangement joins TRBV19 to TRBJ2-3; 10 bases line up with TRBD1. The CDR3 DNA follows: TGTGCCAGTAGTATATTTGACAGGGGGCAAGATACGCAGTATTTT. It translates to CASSIFDRGQDTQYF.